The count of the clone carrying this T cell receptor (beta chain) is one. This sample is part of a study of control samples from healthy donors and cancer patients. J lost 5 bases, V lost 4 bases, and 9 bases had no gene match. Germline V CDR1 and CDR2: SGDLS, YYNGEE. The CDR3 is 15 amino acids. Here immunoSEQ multiplex PCR was the method, and the copy in TCRdb shows in-frame clones only, minus some. The sample has over 110,000 clones, approximately 86% seen once. The chain links TRBV9 to TRBJ2-1, with 7 positions matching TRBD2. This receptor was identified in a woman aged 30 to 39 in good health. Sequenced input: blood. In DNA form, the CDR3 reads TGTGCCAGCAGCCTTAGTGGCGGGAGCAACAATGAGCAGTTCTTC. Its protein is CASSLSGGSNNEQFF.